This TCR beta chain was obtained from a study of blood T cell repertoires in COVID-19. Across the study: T cells, B-cell-depleted T cells, or PBMCs provided the cDNA or gDNA that served as material.

Concerning this clone itself: Distinct nucleotide sequences in the sample also encode this CDR3.

J was trimmed by 6 bases and V by 6 bases; bases with no gene match: 7. Germline CDR1 reads MDHEN; CDR2 reads SYDVKM. The CDR3 has 13 amino acids. Sequenced by immunoSEQ multiplex PCR; TCRdb stores in-frame clones only, minus some. The data hold a few hundred thousand clones, with around 88% observed a single time. The clonotype comes from a man aged 30 to 39 with acute or convalescent COVID-19. The genes are TRBV28 and TRBJ2-7, with 8 bases fitting TRBD2. The sequenced sample consisted of peripheral blood. The CDR3 nucleotides are TGTGCCAGCAGGGCAGGACTAGCCTCCGAGCAGTACTTC. Its translation is CASRAGLASEQYF.